This T cell receptor (beta chain) stems from a study of shared clonotypes between healthy human individuals. Some clones are missing from TCRdb's copy, which holds only in-frame ones; the method was immunoSEQ multiplex PCR. The repertoire includes 2,100,000 or so clones, approximately 94% of them detected once, and over 0.1% sits in the top ten. The receptor was derived from a man between 18 and 29 years old in good health. The sequenced material came from naive CD4+ T cells sorted from blood. Subset denoted: CD45RA+ positively selected.

The CDR3 DNA reads TGTGCCAGCAGTCCGAGACTAGCGGGAGATGAGGAGCAGTTCTTC. Amino acids: CASSPRLAGDEEQFF. This chain joins TRBV27 and TRBJ2-1; 12 bases agree with TRBD2. Germline lookup yields CDR1 MNHEY and CDR2 SMNVEV (reference sequence). The CDR3 is 15 residues long. The V gene end was trimmed by 5 bases and the J gene end by 10 bases; junction bases not matched to a gene: 9.